This TCR beta chain derives from a study of cytomegalovirus exposure and HLA in healthy donors. Study in general: The 120 or so validation repertoires matched the 666 first-cohort repertoires in platform, a later analysis reported. Notes on the study in general: Cytomegalovirus-associated status was assigned to roughly 160 TCR beta chains.

Sequencing was performed with immunoSEQ multiplex PCR; in TCRdb, only in-frame clones are kept and a portion is missing. Among 100,000 to 150,000 clones, around 94% were seen once, and the ten largest hold more than 0.9%. In its sample, this clone was seen a few times. What it binds is not known. This clonotype was sampled from a woman younger than 35 in good health and CMV-seronegative. The sequenced sample was PBMCs.

The CDR3 DNA sequence: TGTGCCAGCGCGGGGGACACAGATACGCAGTATTTT. Translated, it gives CASAGDTDTQYF. The rearrangement uses TRBV6-1 and TRBJ2-3; 7 nucleotides align to TRBD2. The J segment lost 2 bases and the V segment lost 8 bases, leaving 1 base of the junction unmatched. The CDR3 runs 12 residues. Per the germline V gene, CDR1 is MNHNS and CDR2 is SASEGT.